This T cell receptor (beta chain) was sequenced during a study of T cell repertoires in ileal Crohn's disease. About the study: The M6 sample came from neoterminal ileum during colonoscopy after surgery.

On this clone itself: Its antigen remains unknown.

Sequencing used immunoSEQ multiplex PCR; TCRdb keeps in-frame clones, though not all of them. The sample includes roughly 62,000 clones, 85% to 90% of them seen just once. Time point noted: neoterminal ileum biopsy at postoperative endoscopy, about 6 months after surgery. Study-wide points: Endoscopic recurrence occurred in every patient whose clonality exceeded 26.8%. Postoperative endoscopy occurred within one year, median about 6.9 months.

V lost 2 bases to trimming and J lost 18 bases; unmatched junction nucleotides: 10. The CDR3 sequence is 12 residues long. Germline lookup yields CDR1 SQVTM and CDR2 ANQGSEA. The TCR originated in an adult with Crohn's disease. J is TRBJ2-6 and V is TRBV29-1, with 7 positions matching TRBD1. The sample taken for sequencing was ileal tissue. CDR3 sequence reads: CSVEILQGSRTF. The CDR3 nucleotides are TGCAGCGTTGAAATATTACAGGGGTCTCGGACTTTC.